This T cell receptor (beta chain) appears in the sequencing data of a study of blood T cell repertoires in COVID-19. Assay used: immunoSEQ multiplex PCR; TCRdb lists only in-frame clones, some missing. Here the sample spans 180,000 or so clones, approximately 85% being singletons. V shed 7 bases and J shed 3 bases, with 17 bases lying between them. The CDR3 length is 15 residues. From germline, CDR1 is MDHEN and CDR2 SYDVKM. Input material: peripheral blood. The chain employs TRBV28 and TRBJ2-3, with a possible D match to TRBD2 (6 bases). The clonotype originates from a human donor with active or convalescent COVID-19. The donor label of this sample is uncertain. This CDR3 reads CASKKVGGVTDTQYF. In DNA form, the CDR3 reads TGTGCCAGCAAGAAGGTGGGGGGTGTTACAGATACGCAGTATTTT.